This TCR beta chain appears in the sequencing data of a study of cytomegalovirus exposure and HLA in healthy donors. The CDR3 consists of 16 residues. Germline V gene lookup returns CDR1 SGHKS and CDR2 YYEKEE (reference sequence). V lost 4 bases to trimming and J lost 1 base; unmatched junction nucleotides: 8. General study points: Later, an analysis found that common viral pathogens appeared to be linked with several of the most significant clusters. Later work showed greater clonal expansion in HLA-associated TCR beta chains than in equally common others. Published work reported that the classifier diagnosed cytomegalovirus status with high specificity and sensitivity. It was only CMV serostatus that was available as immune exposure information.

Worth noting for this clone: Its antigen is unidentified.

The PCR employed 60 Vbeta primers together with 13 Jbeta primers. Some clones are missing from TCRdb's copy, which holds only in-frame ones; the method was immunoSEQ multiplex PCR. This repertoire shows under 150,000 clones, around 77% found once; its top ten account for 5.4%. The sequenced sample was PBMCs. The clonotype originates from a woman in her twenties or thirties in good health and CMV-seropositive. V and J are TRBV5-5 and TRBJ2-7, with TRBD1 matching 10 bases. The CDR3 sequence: CASSGARQGASYEQYF. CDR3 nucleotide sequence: TGTGCCAGCAGCGGGGCCCGACAGGGGGCGTCCTACGAGCAGTACTTC.